This T cell receptor beta chain was documented in a study of T cell responses to AZD1222 COVID-19 vaccine. Study-wide findings and caveats: AZD1222 recipients seropositive at baseline numbered only six or seven. Two doses of AZD1222 preceded a rise in Spike-specific TCR breadth and depth.

Concerning this clone itself: Its antigen is not identified.

TCRdb's table, derived via immunoSEQ multiplex PCR, lists solely in-frame clones and lacks some. The sample lists around 120,000 clones, about 92% occurring once. Trimming stripped 1 base from V and 11 bases from J, with 14 bases between. Germline lookup yields CDR1 LGHNA and CDR2 YNFKEQ. The CDR3 has 13 amino acids. The material sequenced was peripheral blood, taken 28 days after the second AZD1222 dose. The V and J genes are TRBV4-2 and TRBJ1-1; D not resolved. The source is an adult who received the AZD1222 COVID-19 vaccine. In nucleotides, the CDR3 is TGTGCCAGCAGCCAAGTGGAAGGCTGGCGGGCTTTCTTT. Protein sequence: CASSQVEGWRAFF.